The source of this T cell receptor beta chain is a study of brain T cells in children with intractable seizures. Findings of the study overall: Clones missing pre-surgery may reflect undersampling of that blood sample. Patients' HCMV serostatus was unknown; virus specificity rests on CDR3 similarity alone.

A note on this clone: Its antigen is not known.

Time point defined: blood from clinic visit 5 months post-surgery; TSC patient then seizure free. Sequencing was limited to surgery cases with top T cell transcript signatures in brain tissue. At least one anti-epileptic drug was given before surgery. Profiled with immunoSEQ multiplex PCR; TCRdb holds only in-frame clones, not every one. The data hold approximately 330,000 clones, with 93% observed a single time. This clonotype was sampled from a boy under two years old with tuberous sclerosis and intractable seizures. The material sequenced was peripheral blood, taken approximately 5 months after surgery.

CDR3 sequence (DNA): TGTGCCAGCAGACAAGGACAGGGGGCGGCCTACGAGCAGTACTTC. Translated, it gives CASRQGQGAAYEQYF. The chain joins TRBV27 to TRBJ2-7; 11 bases align to TRBD1. The CDR3 spans 15 residues. With V trimmed by 6 bases and J by 2 bases, 6 bases remained unmatched. CDR1 and CDR2 (germline): MNHEY, SMNVEV (reference sequence).